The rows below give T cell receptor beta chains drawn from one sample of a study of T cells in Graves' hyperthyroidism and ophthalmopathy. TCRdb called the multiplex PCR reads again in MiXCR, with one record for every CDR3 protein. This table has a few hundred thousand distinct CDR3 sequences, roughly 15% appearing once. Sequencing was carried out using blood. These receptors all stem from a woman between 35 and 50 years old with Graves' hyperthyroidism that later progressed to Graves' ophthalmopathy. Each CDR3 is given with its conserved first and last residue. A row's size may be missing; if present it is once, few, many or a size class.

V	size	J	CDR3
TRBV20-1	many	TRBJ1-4	CSASPGQVNEKLFF
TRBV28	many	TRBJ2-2	CASSPITSVLDTGELFF
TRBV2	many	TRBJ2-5	CASSAAARETQYF
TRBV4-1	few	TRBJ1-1	CASSSPLGWGNTEAFF
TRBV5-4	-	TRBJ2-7	CASSWGLAGAPLREQYF
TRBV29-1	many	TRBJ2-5	CSGNLAGETQYF
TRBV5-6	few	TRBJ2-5	CASSFDRGETQYF
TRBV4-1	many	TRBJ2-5	CASSQDRSRGPPKETQYF
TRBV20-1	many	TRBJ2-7	CSARWGLVGSYEQYF
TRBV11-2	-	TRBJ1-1	CASRRDRGGAWNTEAFF